The 20 T cell receptor beta chains reported below all come from one sample, sequenced in a study of blood T cell repertoires in COVID-19. Using immunoSEQ multiplex PCR, the repertoire was profiled, and TCRdb retains in-frame clones only, with some absent. Among 160,000 or so clones, approximately 88% were seen once, and the ten largest hold roughly 1.5%. The sample consisted of peripheral blood. The receptors were gathered from a woman between 50 and 59 years old with acute or convalescent COVID-19.

The genes are TRBV29-1 and TRBJ2-5, with no clear D. CDR1 and CDR2 from the germline V gene are SQVTM and ANQGSEA. With 4 bases removed from V and 1 base from J, the gap between germline ends came to 7 bases. The CDR3 covers 12 residues. CDR3 amino acids: CSVGQIQETQYF. DNA for the CDR3: TGCAGCGTTGGCCAGATCCAAGAGACCCAGTACTTC.

In its sample, this clone was seen a few times. The chain joins TRBV5-1 to TRBJ2-7; possibly TRBD2 for D (6 bases). The V end was cut by 6 bases, the J end by 3 bases, with 16 bases between. The V gene's germline CDR1 is SGHRS and CDR2 YFSETQ. CDR3 length equals 14 residues. CDR3 in DNA: TGCGCCAGCAAGCTAGTATCGGGAGACTACGAGCAGTACTTC. Translating it yields CASKLVSGDYEQYF.

The rearrangement links TRBV7-2 to TRBJ1-2; weak D call: TRBD1 (6 bases). The ends were cut back, 2 bases at V and 4 bases at J, with 8 bases in the middle. Germline V lookup: CDR1 SGHTA, CDR2 FQGNSA. The CDR3 spans 13 residues. The CDR3 loop reads CASSLIQGYGYTF. The DNA of the CDR3 is TGTGCCAGCAGCTTAATACAGGGCTATGGCTACACCTTC.

The chain links TRBV3-1 (or the pseudogene TRBV3-2) to TRBJ1-2; 11 bases line up with TRBD1. CDR3 length: 14 amino acids. The germline V gene encodes CDR1 LGHDT and CDR2 YNNKEL (reference sequence). V was pared by 0 bases and J by 8 bases, with 2 bases of the junction left unmatched. Here the CDR3 DNA reads TGTGCCAGCAGCCAAGATGGGACAGGGGGAGGCTACACCTTC. Translated, it gives CASSQDGTGGGYTF.

This chain uses TRBV7-9 with TRBJ2-3, with 10 bases aligning to TRBD2. The trim removed 4 bases at V and 6 bases at J, leaving 13 bases unmatched. CDR1 and CDR2 from the germline V gene are SEHNR and FQNEAQ (reference sequence). The CDR3 has 17 amino acids. This CDR3 is CASSSGASGGPGDTQYF. In DNA form, the CDR3 reads TGTGCCAGCAGCTCAGGGGCTAGCGGGGGCCCGGGGGATACGCAGTATTTT.

This sequence joins TRBV3-1 (or the pseudogene TRBV3-2) and TRBJ2-7; tentatively, D is TRBD1 (6 bases). This CDR3 has 14 residues. The V gene lost 1 base and the J gene lost 7 bases, with 14 bases spanning the gap. Per the germline V gene, CDR1 is LGHDT and CDR2 is YNNKEL (reference sequence). CDR3 coding DNA: TGTGCCAGCAGCCAAGTACGGCCAGGGGCAGAGCAGTACTTC. Translation gives CASSQVRPGAEQYF.

This chain connects TRBV30 to TRBJ1-4; TRBD1 agrees at 8 bases. The V and J ends lost 2 bases and 7 bases, in that order; junction bases with no gene match: 6. The CDR3 has 14 amino acids. Germline CDR1 GTSNPN, CDR2 SVGIG (reference sequence). DNA for the CDR3: TGTGCCTGGAGTTTGGACAGGGCGGCTGAAAAACTGTTTTTT. Residues: CAWSLDRAAEKLFF.

The chain links TRBV5-1 to TRBJ2-7, with a possible D match to TRBD2 (7 bases). From germline, CDR1 is SGHRS and CDR2 YFSETQ. CDR3 length: 15 amino acids. The V end was cut by 4 bases, the J end by 3 bases, with 17 bases between. The CDR3 loop is CASSLGAGAFYEQYF. The CDR3 bases are TGCGCCAGCAGCCTCGGCGCGGGGGCTTTCTACGAGCAGTACTTC.

As regards this clone: A read error may produce the germline difference seen at one junction end. The chain uses TRBV4-3 and TRBJ2-1; 8 bases agree with TRBD2. Germline V gene data show CDR1 as LGHNA and CDR2 as YSLEER. CDR3 length: 15 amino acids. CDR3 coding DNA: TGCGCCAGCAGCCAAGTTCGAACTAGCGGAGCCTCTCCGATCTTC. This sequence encodes CASSQVRTSGASPIF.

The CDR3 spells CASSLEGTGPSPLHF. DNA of the CDR3: TGTGCCAGCAGCTTAGAAGGGACAGGGCCCTCACCCCTCCACTTT. V gene TRBV13 combines with J gene TRBJ1-6; TRBD1 matches 9 bases. J lost 10 bases, V lost 1 base, and 5 bases had no gene match. In germline, CDR1 is PRHDT, CDR2 FYEKMQ (reference sequence). The CDR3 totals 15 residues.

This clone came up once. The J gene is TRBJ1-5, the V gene TRBV19, with 7 positions matching TRBD1. The V gene's germline CDR1 is LNHDA and CDR2 SQIVND (reference sequence). The CDR3 runs to 13 residues. Unmatched junction bases numbered 3, after V lost 3 bases and J lost 7 bases. This chain's CDR3 is CASSINRGQPQHF. As DNA, the CDR3 is TGTGCCAGTAGTATCAACAGGGGCCAGCCCCAGCATTTT.

The J gene is TRBJ2-1, the V gene TRBV5-6; 13 bases map to TRBD2. With 5 bases clipped from V and 8 bases from J, the junction kept 7 bases outside the gene matches. The CDR3 length is 15 residues. Per germline, CDR1 SGHDT and CDR2 YYEEEE. As DNA, the CDR3 is TGTGCCAGCAGTAGGACTAGCGGGAGTGACCATGAGCAGTTCTTC. Translation: CASSRTSGSDHEQFF.

The rearrangement uses TRBV2 and TRBJ1-2, with D possibly being TRBD1 (5 bases). The V gene's germline CDR1 is SNHLY and CDR2 FYNNEI. There are 13 residues in the CDR3. V was pared by 8 bases and J by 2 bases, with 12 bases between. CDR3 nucleotides: TGTGCCAGCTCGGGGGGTGCAAACTATGGCTACACCTTC. Its protein product is CASSGGANYGYTF.

The V and J genes are TRBV7-3 and TRBJ1-2, with a weak D call TRBD1 (6 bases). The CDR3 is 15 residues long. The V end was cut by 0 bases, the J end by 6 bases, with 14 bases between. The V gene's germline CDR1 is SGHTA and CDR2 FQGTGA. In nucleotides, the CDR3 is TGTGCCAGCAGCTTAACGGGGGGGACATCTGATGGCTACACCTTC. Amino acid sequence: CASSLTGGTSDGYTF. Variable domain in full (rest from reference TRBV7-3 and TRBJ1-2): GAGVSQTPSNKVTEKGKYVELRCDPISGHTALYWYRQSLGQGPEFLIYFQGTGAADDSGLPNDRFFAVRPEGSVSTLKIQRTERGDSAVYLCASSLTGGTSDGYTFGSGTRLTVV.

The chain joins TRBV27 to TRBJ2-1; 10 nucleotides align to TRBD2. CDR1 is MNHEY, CDR2 SMNVEV, per germline (reference sequence). This CDR3 spans 16 amino acids. Germline trimming cut 3 bases from V and 6 bases from J; bases unmatched to any gene: 8. CDR3 nucleotides: TGTGCCAGCAGTTTCACAGGACTAGCGGAGTTCAATGAGCAGTTCTTC. This encodes CASSFTGLAEFNEQFF.

The chain recombines TRBV25-1 with TRBJ2-6, with a tentative D call TRBD1 (6 bases). The CDR3 length is 17 residues. The germline V and J ends were trimmed by 2 bases and 2 bases, with 13 bases remaining between them. Germline CDR1 is MGHDK and CDR2 is SYGVNS. As DNA, the CDR3 is TGTGCCAGCAGTGAAGGGGGCTTTTTTACTGGGGCCAACGTCCTGACTTTC. It codes for CASSEGGFFTGANVLTF.

This clone was observed a handful of times. CDR3: CASSQSKEYSYNEQFF. As DNA, the CDR3 is TGCGCCAGCAGCCAGTCGAAGGAGTATTCCTACAATGAGCAGTTCTTC. This sequence joins TRBV4-1 and TRBJ2-1; D gene unclear. The V end was cut by 3 bases, the J end by 1 base, with 13 bases between. The germline V gene encodes CDR1 MGHRA and CDR2 YSYEKL. The CDR3 loop spans 16 amino acids.

CDR3: CASSDQGRSPLHF. The CDR3 DNA sequence: TGCGCCAGCAGTGACCAGGGAAGGTCACCCCTCCACTTT. V usage is TRBV10-1 and J usage is TRBJ1-6; tentative D call: TRBD1 (5 bases). CDR1 is WNHNN, CDR2 SYGVQD, per germline (reference sequence). This CDR3 has 13 amino acids. The V gene lost 3 bases and the J gene lost 10 bases, with 10 bases spanning the gap.

The gene calls are TRBV5-5 and TRBJ2-1; 13 bases line up with TRBD2. J was trimmed by 7 bases and V by 1 base; bases with no gene match: 5. The V gene's germline CDR1 is SGHKS and CDR2 YYEKEE (reference sequence). CDR3 length: 16 amino acids. The CDR3 DNA follows: TGTGCCAGCAGCTTGAGACTAGCGGGAGGTGGTAATGAGCAGTTCTTC. Its translation is CASSLRLAGGGNEQFF.

J is TRBJ2-2 and V is TRBV4-1, with 13 bases aligning to TRBD2. Trimming took 4 bases from V and 1 from J; bases not matched to a gene: 9. Germline V gene sequence: CDR1 MGHRA, CDR2 YSYEKL. The CDR3 runs to 19 residues. DNA for the CDR3: TGCGCCAGCAGCCGGAGAGGACTAGCGGGGGTGCAGAACACCGGGGAGCTGTTTTTT. As protein: CASSRRGLAGVQNTGELFF.